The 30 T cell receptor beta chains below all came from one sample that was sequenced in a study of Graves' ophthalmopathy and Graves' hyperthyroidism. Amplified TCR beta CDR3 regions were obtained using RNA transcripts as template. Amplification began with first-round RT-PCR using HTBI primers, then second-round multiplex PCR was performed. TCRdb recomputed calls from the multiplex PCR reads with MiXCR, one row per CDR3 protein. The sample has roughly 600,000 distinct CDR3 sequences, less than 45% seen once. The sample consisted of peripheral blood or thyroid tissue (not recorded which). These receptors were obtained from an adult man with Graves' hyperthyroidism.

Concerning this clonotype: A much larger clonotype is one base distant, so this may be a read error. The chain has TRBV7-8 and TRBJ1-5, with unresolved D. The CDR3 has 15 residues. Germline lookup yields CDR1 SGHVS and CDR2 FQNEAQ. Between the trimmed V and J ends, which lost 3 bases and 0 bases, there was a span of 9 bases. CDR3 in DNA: TGTGCCAGCAGCTTGGAGGGTTGTAGCAATCAGCCCCAGCATTTT. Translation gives CASSLEGCSNQPQHF.

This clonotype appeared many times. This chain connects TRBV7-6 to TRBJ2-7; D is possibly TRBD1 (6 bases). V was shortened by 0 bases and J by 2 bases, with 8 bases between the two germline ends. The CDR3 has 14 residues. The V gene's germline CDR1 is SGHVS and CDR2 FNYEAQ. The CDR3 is CASSLAAGAYEQYF. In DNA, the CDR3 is TGTGCCAGCAGCTTAGCGGCAGGGGCCTACGAGCAGTACTTC.

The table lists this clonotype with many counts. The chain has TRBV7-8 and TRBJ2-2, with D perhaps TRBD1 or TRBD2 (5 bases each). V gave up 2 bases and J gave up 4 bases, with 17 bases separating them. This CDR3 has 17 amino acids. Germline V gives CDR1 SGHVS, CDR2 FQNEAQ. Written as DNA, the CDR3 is TGTGCCAGCAGCTTAAGGCAGGGAGTAGGCGGCACCGGGGAGCTGTTTTTT. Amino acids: CASSLRQGVGGTGELFF.

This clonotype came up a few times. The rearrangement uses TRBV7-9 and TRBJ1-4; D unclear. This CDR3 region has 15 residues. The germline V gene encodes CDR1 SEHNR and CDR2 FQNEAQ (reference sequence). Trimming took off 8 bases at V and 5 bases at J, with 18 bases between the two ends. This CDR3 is CASSPYADLNEKLFF. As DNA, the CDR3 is TGTGCCAGCTCACCTTACGCGGATTTAAATGAAAAACTGTTTTTT.

The CDR3 loop is CASSLWTGAEAFF. CDR3 DNA: TGTGCCAGCAGCTTATGGACAGGGGCTGAAGCTTTCTTT. The chain recombines TRBV7-4 with TRBJ1-1; TRBD1 aligns across 9 bases. The J segment lost 6 bases and the V segment lost 2 bases, leaving 1 base of the junction unmatched. Looked up from germline, CDR1 is SGHVT and CDR2 is SQSDAQ. The CDR3 is made up of 13 amino acids.

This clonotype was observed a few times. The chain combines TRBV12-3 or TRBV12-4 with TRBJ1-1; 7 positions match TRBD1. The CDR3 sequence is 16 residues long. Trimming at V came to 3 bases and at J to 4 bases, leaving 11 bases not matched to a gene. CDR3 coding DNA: TGTGCCAGCAGTTTGGGGCAGGGGGTAGGTAGCACTGAAGCTTTCTTT. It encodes CASSLGQGVGSTEAFF.

The CDR3 DNA is TGCAGTGCTACGGAGGATACCACAGAGACCCAGTACTTC. This sequence encodes CSATEDTTETQYF. V gene TRBV20-1 combines with J gene TRBJ2-5, with D possibly being TRBD2 (5 bases). This CDR3 spans 13 amino acids. From germline, CDR1 is DFQATT and CDR2 SNEGSKA (reference sequence). V was clipped by 4 bases and J by 4 bases, with 13 bases between them.

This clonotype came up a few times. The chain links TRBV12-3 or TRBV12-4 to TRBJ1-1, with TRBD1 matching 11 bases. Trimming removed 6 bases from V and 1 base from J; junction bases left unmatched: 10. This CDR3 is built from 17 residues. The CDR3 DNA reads TGTGCCAGCAGCACCTCGGACAGGGGGCAGGGGAACACTGAAGCTTTCTTT. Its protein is CASSTSDRGQGNTEAFF.

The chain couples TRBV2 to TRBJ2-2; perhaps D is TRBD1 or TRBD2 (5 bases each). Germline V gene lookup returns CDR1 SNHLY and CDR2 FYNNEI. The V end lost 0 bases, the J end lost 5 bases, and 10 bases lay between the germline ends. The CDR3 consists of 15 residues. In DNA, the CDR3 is TGTGCCAGCAGTGAAGCGGGGGTTCGGACCGGGGAGCTGTTTTTT. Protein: CASSEAGVRTGELFF.

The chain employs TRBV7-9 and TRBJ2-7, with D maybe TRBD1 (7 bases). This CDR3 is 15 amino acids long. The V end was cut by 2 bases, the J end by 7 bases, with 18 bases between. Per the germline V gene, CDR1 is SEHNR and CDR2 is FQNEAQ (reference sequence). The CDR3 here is CASSLRAGGLDEQYF. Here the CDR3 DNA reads TGTGCCAGCAGCTTAAGGGCAGGGGGGTTGGATGAGCAGTACTTC.

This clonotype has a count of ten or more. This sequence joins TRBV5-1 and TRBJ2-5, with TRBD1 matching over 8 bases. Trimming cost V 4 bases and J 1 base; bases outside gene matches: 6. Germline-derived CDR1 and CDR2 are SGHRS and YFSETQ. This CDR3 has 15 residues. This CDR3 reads CASSEQGALQETQYF. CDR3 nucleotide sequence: TGCGCCAGCAGCGAGCAGGGGGCGCTCCAAGAGACCCAGTACTTC. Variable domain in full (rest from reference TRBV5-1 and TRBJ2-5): KAGVTQTPRYLIKTRGQQVTLSCSPISGHRSVSWYQQTPGQGLQFLFEYFSETQRNKGNFPGRFSGRQFSNSRSEMNVSTLELGDSALYLCASSEQGALQETQYFGPGTRLLVL.

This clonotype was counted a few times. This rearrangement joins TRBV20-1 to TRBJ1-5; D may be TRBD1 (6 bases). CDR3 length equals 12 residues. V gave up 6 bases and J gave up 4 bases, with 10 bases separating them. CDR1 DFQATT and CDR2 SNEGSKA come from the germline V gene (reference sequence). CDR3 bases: TGCAGTGCAACGGGACAAAATCAGCCCCAGCATTTT. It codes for CSATGQNQPQHF.

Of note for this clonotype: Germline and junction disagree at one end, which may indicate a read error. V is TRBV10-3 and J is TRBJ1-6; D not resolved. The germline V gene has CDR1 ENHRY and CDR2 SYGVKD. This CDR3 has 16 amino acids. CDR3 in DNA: TGTGCCAGCAGAACCACGGCCAATAGACGGAATTCACCCCCCCACTTT. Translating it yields CASRTTANRRNSPPHF.

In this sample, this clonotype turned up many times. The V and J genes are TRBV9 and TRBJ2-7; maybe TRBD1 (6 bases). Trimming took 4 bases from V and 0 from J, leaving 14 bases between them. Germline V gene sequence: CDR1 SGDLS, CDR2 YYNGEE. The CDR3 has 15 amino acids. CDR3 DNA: TGTGCCAGCAGCAGGACAGCCTTACTCTCCTACGAGCAGTACTTC. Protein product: CASSRTALLSYEQYF.

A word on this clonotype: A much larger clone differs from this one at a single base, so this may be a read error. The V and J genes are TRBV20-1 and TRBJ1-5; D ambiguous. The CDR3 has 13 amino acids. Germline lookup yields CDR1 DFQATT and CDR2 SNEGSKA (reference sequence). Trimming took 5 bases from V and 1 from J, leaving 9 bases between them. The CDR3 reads CSAPDRSNQPQHF. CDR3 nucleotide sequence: TGCAGTGCTCCTGACCGGAGCAATCAGCCCCAGCATTTT.

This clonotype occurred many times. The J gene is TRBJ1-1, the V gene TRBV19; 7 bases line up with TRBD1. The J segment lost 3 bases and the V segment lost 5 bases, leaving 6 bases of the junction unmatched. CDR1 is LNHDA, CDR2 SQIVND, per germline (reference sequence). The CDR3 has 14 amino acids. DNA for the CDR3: TGTGCCAGTAGTTCCCGGGACAGAGACACTGAAGCTTTCTTT. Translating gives CASSSRDRDTEAFF. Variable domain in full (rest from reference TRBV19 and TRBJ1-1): DGGITQSPKYLFRKEGQNVTLSCEQNLNHDAMYWYRQDPGQGLRLIYYSQIVNDFQKGDIAEGYSVSREKKESFPLTVTSAQKNPTAFYLCASSSRDRDTEAFFGQGTRLTVV.

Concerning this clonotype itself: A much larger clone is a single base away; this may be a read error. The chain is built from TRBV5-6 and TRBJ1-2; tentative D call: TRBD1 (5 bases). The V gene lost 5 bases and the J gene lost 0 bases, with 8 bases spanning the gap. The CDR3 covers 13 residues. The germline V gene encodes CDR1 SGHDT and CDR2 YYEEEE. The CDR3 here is CASRADTNYGYTF. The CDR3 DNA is TGTGCCAGCAGGGCGGACACTAACTATGGCTACACCTTC.

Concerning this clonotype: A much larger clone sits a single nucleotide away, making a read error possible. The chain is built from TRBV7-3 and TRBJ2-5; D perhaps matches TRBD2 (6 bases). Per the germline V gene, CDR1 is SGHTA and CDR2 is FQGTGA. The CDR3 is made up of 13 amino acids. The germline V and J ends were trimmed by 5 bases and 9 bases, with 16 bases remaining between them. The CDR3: CASSANPGEAQYF. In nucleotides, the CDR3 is TGTGCCAGCAGCGCCAACCCGGGGGAGGCCCAGTACTTC.

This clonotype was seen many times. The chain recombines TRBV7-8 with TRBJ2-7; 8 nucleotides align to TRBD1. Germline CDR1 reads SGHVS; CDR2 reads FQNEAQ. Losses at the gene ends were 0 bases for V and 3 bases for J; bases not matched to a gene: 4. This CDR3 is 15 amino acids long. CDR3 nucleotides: TGTGCCAGCAGCTTAGCAGGGGACAGGAACTACGAGCAGTACTTC. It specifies CASSLAGDRNYEQYF.

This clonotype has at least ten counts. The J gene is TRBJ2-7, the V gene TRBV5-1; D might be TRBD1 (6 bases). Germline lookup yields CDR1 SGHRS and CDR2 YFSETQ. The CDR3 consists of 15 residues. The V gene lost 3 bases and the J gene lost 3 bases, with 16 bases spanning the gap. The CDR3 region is CASSSGRGSIYEQYF. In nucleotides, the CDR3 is TGCGCCAGCAGCTCAGGCAGGGGTAGTATCTACGAGCAGTACTTC.

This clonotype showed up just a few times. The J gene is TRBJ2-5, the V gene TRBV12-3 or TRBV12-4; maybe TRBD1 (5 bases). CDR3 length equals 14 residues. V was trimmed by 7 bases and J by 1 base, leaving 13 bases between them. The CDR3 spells CASTPKGRQETQYF. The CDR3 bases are TGTGCCAGCACCCCGAAGGGGCGCCAAGAGACCCAGTACTTC.

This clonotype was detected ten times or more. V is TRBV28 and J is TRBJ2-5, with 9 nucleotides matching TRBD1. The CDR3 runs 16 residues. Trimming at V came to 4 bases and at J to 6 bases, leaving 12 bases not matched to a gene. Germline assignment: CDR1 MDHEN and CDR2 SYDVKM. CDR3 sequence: CASSSTLDRGRQTQYF. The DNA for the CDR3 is TGTGCCAGCAGTTCAACCTTGGACAGGGGAAGGCAGACCCAGTACTTC.

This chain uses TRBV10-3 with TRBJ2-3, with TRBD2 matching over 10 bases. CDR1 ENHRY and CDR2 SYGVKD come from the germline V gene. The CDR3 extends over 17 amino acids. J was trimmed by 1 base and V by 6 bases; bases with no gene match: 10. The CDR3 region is CAIRGPTSGFRTDTQYF. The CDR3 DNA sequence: TGTGCCATCAGGGGACCGACTAGCGGGTTTCGCACAGATACGCAGTATTTT.

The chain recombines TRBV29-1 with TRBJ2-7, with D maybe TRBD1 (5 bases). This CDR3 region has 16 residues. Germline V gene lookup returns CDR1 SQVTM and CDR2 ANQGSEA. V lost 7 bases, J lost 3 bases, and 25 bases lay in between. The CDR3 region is CSGTMTDTNYGYEQYF. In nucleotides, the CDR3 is TGCAGCGGGACAATGACAGACACTAACTATGGCTACGAGCAGTACTTC.

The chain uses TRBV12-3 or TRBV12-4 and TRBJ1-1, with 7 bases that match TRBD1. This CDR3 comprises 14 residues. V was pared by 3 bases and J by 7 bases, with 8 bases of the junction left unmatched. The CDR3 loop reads CASSLARQGREAFF. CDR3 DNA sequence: TGTGCCAGCAGTTTGGCAAGACAGGGCCGTGAAGCTTTCTTT.

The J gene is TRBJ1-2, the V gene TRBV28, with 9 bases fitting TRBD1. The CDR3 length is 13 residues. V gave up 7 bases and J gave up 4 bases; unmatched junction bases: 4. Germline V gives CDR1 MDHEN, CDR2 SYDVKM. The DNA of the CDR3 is TGTGCCAGCACCACAGGGGGCGGCTATGGCTACACCTTC. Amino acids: CASTTGGGYGYTF.

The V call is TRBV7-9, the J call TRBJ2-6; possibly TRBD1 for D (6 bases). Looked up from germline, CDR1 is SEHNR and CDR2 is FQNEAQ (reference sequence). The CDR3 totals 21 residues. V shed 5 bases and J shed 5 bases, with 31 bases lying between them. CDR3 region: CASSRSGQPGRKISRANVLTF. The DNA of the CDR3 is TGTGCCAGCAGCCGGAGTGGACAGCCCGGAAGAAAGATTTCTAGGGCCAACGTCCTGACTTTC.

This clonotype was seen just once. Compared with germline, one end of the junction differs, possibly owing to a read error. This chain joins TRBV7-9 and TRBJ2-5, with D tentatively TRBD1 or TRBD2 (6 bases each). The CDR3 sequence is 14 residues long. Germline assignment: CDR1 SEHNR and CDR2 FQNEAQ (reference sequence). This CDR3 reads CASSLEWGAETQYF. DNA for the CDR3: TGTGCCAGCAGTTTAGAGTGGGGGGCGGAGACCCAGTACTTC.

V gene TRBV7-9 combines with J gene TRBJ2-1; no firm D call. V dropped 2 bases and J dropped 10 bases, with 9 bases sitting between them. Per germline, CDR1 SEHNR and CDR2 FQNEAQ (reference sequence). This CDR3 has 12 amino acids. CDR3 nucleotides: TGTGCCAGCAGCTTAAACGCTTGGGAGCAGTTCTTC. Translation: CASSLNAWEQFF.

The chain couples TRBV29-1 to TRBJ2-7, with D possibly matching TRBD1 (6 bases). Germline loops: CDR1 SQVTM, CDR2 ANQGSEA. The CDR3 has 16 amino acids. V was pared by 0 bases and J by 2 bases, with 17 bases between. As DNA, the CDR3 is TGCAGCGTTGAAGATGACAGGAGTGGCTACACCTACGAGCAGTACTTC. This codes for CSVEDDRSGYTYEQYF.